Here is one T cell receptor (beta chain) with its context. Germline loops: CDR1 SGHDT, CDR2 YYEEEE. The CDR3 contains 15 residues. V shed 0 bases and J shed 5 bases, with 12 bases lying between them. The data derive from a study of CD8+ T cells in alopecia areata. The sequencing template was cDNA reverse transcribed from extracted RNA. Clones were sequenced by immunoSEQ multiplex PCR, and TCRdb holds only the in-frame ones, with some missing. Seen here are approximately 58,000 clones, 44% observed once, and the top ten hold around 54%. The clonotype was recovered from a human donor with alopecia areata. The sample comprised NKG2D-low CD8+ T cells sorted from blood. The gene calls are TRBV5-6 and TRBJ1-5; no reliable D call. The CDR3 bases are TGTGCCAGCAGCTTGGGCTTTGGAGGTCATCAGCCCCAGCATTTT. As protein: CASSLGFGGHQPQHF.